The 4 T cell receptor beta chains listed next were all sequenced from one sample in a study of T-cell memory formation after mild COVID-19. TCRdb redid the calling of the 5' RACE reads with MiXCR, one entry per CDR3 protein. In the table there are over 150,000 distinct CDR3 sequences, 20% to 25% of which are singletons. The sample consisted of PBMCs or a T cell subset sorted from them (not recorded which). All receptors come from an adult woman who had mild COVID-19 (a few samples of this study predate the infection). Cell type and time point are not known.

The V and J genes are TRBV24-1 and TRBJ2-2; D is uncertain. V was pared by 0 bases and J by 8 bases, with 18 bases between. This CDR3 is built from 17 residues. CDR1 is KGHDR, CDR2 SFDVKD, per germline. CDR3 amino acids: CATSDLHSDPAPGELFF. The CDR3 DNA follows: TGTGCCACCAGTGATTTGCACTCTGACCCCGCGCCGGGGGAGCTGTTTTTT.

The CDR3 loop is CASSLSTGGDEQYF. Written as DNA, the CDR3 is TGTGCCAGCAGCTTATCGACAGGGGGCGACGAGCAGTACTTC. The rearrangement uses TRBV7-9 and TRBJ2-7; 10 positions match TRBD1. The CDR3 runs 14 residues. CDR1 and CDR2 from the germline V gene are SEHNR and FQNEAQ (reference sequence). The V gene end was trimmed by 2 bases and the J gene end by 5 bases; junction bases not matched to a gene: 3.

The rearrangement uses TRBV5-1 and TRBJ1-1; 7 positions agree with TRBD1. J gave up 2 bases and V 1 base, and 2 bases lay outside the gene matches. This CDR3 is built from 14 residues. In germline, CDR1 is SGHRS, CDR2 YFSETQ. The CDR3 region is CASSLNRGNTEAFF. For the CDR3, the DNA is TGCGCCAGCAGCTTGAACAGGGGTAACACTGAAGCTTTCTTT. The entire variable domain, with the rest obtained from reference TRBV5-1 and TRBJ1-1, is as follows: KAGVTQTPRYLIKTRGQQVTLSCSPISGHRSVSWYQQTPGQGLQFLFEYFSETQRNKGNFPGRFSGRQFSNSRSEMNVSTLELGDSALYLCASSLNRGNTEAFFGQGTRLTVV.

This clonotype was picked up a small number of times. This rearrangement joins TRBV5-1 to TRBJ2-5; D may be TRBD1 (6 bases). Germline-derived CDR1 and CDR2 are SGHRS and YFSETQ. Between the trimmed V and J ends, which lost 6 bases and 4 bases, there was a span of 22 bases. This CDR3 contains 16 residues. The CDR3 region has the DNA TGCGCCAGCACCTCGGGGTCACAGGGCCCAGGAGAGACCCAGTACTTC. This sequence encodes CASTSGSQGPGETQYF.